These T cell receptor beta chains were read from a single sample in a study of blood T cell repertoires in COVID-19. This table comes from immunoSEQ multiplex PCR, and its TCRdb copy is limited to in-frame clones, with some not included. The sample lists 250,000 or so clones, about 80% seen once, with about 1.7% in the top ten. What was sequenced was PBMCs or T cells enriched from blood (not recorded which). These receptors were collected from a man aged 60-69 years who had recovered from COVID-19. Both conserved end residues are part of each CDR3. The order of the fields is D gene, J gene, V gene, CDR3 length, clone size, CDR3 protein, CDR3 DNA. D genes are given only for firm matches. A clone size is listed for some rows: how often the clone was seen (once, few, many), or a class if it is expanded.

D gene: -
J gene: TRBJ1-6
V gene: TRBV19
CDR3 length: 13
clone size: -
CDR3 protein: CASRAGYSSPLHF
CDR3 DNA: TGTGCCAGTAGAGCGGGATACAGTTCACCCCTCCACTTT

D gene: -
J gene: TRBJ1-1
V gene: TRBV7-2
CDR3 length: 11
clone size: -
CDR3 protein: CASSRHHEAFF
CDR3 DNA: TGTGCCAGCAGCCGACACCACGAAGCTTTCTTT

D gene: -
J gene: TRBJ2-3
V gene: TRBV18
CDR3 length: 14
clone size: -
CDR3 protein: CATAQQGSTDTQYF
CDR3 DNA: TGTGCCACTGCACAACAGGGAAGCACAGATACGCAGTATTTT

D gene: -
J gene: TRBJ1-6
V gene: TRBV15
CDR3 length: 14
clone size: -
CDR3 protein: CATSRQGRESPLHF
CDR3 DNA: TGTGCCACCAGCAGACAGGGTCGAGAGTCACCCCTCCACTTT

D gene: -
J gene: TRBJ2-2
V gene: TRBV6-5
CDR3 length: 12
clone size: -
CDR3 protein: CAGGLGAGELFF
CDR3 DNA: TGTGCCGGGGGGTTAGGGGCCGGGGAGCTGTTTTTT

D gene: -
J gene: TRBJ2-3
V gene: TRBV18
CDR3 length: 14
clone size: -
CDR3 protein: CASSVGGFTDTQYF
CDR3 DNA: TGTGCCAGCTCAGTTGGAGGGTTTACAGATACGCAGTATTTT

D gene: TRBD1
J gene: TRBJ2-7
V gene: TRBV14
CDR3 length: 16
clone size: few
CDR3 protein: CASSDNRGRLVHEQYF
CDR3 DNA: TGTGCCAGCAGCGACAACAGGGGCCGATTAGTTCACGAGCAGTACTTC

D gene: -
J gene: TRBJ1-5
V gene: TRBV9
CDR3 length: 15
clone size: few
CDR3 protein: CASSAPRERHQPQHF
CDR3 DNA: TGTGCCAGCAGCGCACCCCGGGAACGTCATCAGCCCCAGCATTTT

D gene: TRBD1
J gene: TRBJ1-3
V gene: TRBV14
CDR3 length: 17
clone size: -
CDR3 protein: CASSQDLAGGPGNTIYF
CDR3 DNA: TGTGCCAGCAGCCAAGATCTGGCAGGGGGCCCTGGAAACACCATATATTTT

D gene: TRBD2
J gene: TRBJ2-3
V gene: TRBV3-1/TRBV3-2
CDR3 length: 18
clone size: -
CDR3 protein: CASSQDRGLAGITDTQYF
CDR3 DNA: TGTGCCAGCAGCCAAGATCGGGGACTAGCGGGGATCACAGATACGCAGTATTTT

D gene: -
J gene: TRBJ2-2
V gene: TRBV7-9
CDR3 length: 17
clone size: -
CDR3 protein: CASSPPTTGTNTGELFF
CDR3 DNA: TGTGCCAGCAGCCCACCAACCACAGGGACGAACACCGGGGAGCTGTTTTTT

D gene: TRBD1
J gene: TRBJ2-7
V gene: TRBV4-3
CDR3 length: 16
clone size: -
CDR3 protein: CASSQDIDRVGREQYF
CDR3 DNA: TGCGCCAGCAGCCAAGATATAGACAGGGTAGGACGCGAGCAGTACTTC

D gene: -
J gene: TRBJ1-2
V gene: TRBV3-1/TRBV3-2
CDR3 length: 14
clone size: -
CDR3 protein: CASSQDWGLRGYTF
CDR3 DNA: TGTGCCAGCAGCCAAGATTGGGGACTGCGGGGCTACACCTTC

D gene: TRBD1
J gene: TRBJ1-2
V gene: TRBV6-2/TRBV6-3
CDR3 length: 16
clone size: -
CDR3 protein: CASNPTPGQPNYGYTF
CDR3 DNA: TGTGCCAGCAACCCGACCCCGGGACAGCCTAACTATGGCTACACCTTC

D gene: -
J gene: TRBJ1-1
V gene: TRBV7-2
CDR3 length: 14
clone size: few
CDR3 protein: CASSLVEGRTEAFF
CDR3 DNA: TGTGCCAGCAGCTTAGTCGAGGGGAGGACTGAAGCTTTCTTT

D gene: -
J gene: TRBJ2-3
V gene: TRBV12-5
CDR3 length: 14
clone size: -
CDR3 protein: CASGLAAGNQPQYF
CDR3 DNA: TGTGCTAGTGGTTTGGCGGCAGGTAATCAGCCCCAGTATTTT

D gene: -
J gene: TRBJ2-1
V gene: TRBV11-3
CDR3 length: 14
clone size: -
CDR3 protein: CASSFEQGNNEQFF
CDR3 DNA: TGTGCCAGCAGCTTCGAGCAGGGGAACAATGAGCAGTTCTTC

D gene: -
J gene: TRBJ1-1
V gene: TRBV5-1
CDR3 length: 15
clone size: -
CDR3 protein: CASSPNGMRGTEAFF
CDR3 DNA: TGCGCCAGCAGCCCTAACGGGATGAGGGGGACTGAAGCTTTCTTT

D gene: -
J gene: TRBJ2-3
V gene: TRBV7-2
CDR3 length: 15
clone size: -
CDR3 protein: CASSAGVAPTDTQYF
CDR3 DNA: TGTGCCAGCAGCGCAGGGGTTGCCCCCACAGATACGCAGTATTTT

D gene: -
J gene: TRBJ2-7
V gene: TRBV30
CDR3 length: 13
clone size: -
CDR3 protein: CAWNRALSYEQYF
CDR3 DNA: TGTGCCTGGAACAGGGCCCTCTCCTACGAGCAGTACTTC

D gene: TRBD1
J gene: TRBJ2-7
V gene: TRBV11-2
CDR3 length: 14
clone size: -
CDR3 protein: CASSLEGGTGKQYF
CDR3 DNA: TGTGCCAGCAGCTTAGAAGGCGGGACAGGAAAGCAGTACTTC

D gene: -
J gene: TRBJ2-5
V gene: TRBV19
CDR3 length: 15
clone size: -
CDR3 protein: CASSSGTLYQETQYF
CDR3 DNA: TGTGCCAGTAGTTCCGGGACATTGTACCAAGAGACCCAGTACTTC